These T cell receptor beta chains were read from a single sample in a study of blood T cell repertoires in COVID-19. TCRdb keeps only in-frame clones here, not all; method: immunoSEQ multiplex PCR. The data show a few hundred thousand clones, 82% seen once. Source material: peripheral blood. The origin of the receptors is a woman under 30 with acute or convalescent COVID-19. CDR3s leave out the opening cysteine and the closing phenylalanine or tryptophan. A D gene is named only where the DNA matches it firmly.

ASSLGPGGGSTDTQY | TRBJ2-3 | TRBD2 | TRBV5-1
ASSFGQGSGNTIY | TRBJ1-3 | TRBD1 | TRBV27
ASSYSVAVDTQY | TRBJ2-3 | - | TRBV6-5
ASSGTGTWYNEQF | TRBJ2-1 | - | TRBV6-5
ASSPSPAGLYNSPLH | TRBJ1-6 | - | TRBV27
ASSLVAWEETQY | TRBJ2-5 | - | TRBV7-8
ASSSGHGDTQY | TRBJ2-3 | - | TRBV7-2
ASSFLRVGEQY | TRBJ2-7 | - | TRBV12-3/TRBV12-4
ASSPRPQDTQY | TRBJ2-3 | - | TRBV18
ASSPTRGGLVTGELF | TRBJ2-2 | TRBD2 | TRBV5-6
ASSLDRSNYGYT | TRBJ1-2 | - | TRBV5-1
AISFRDRSYEQY | TRBJ2-7 | TRBD1 | TRBV10-3
ASSLSRQGLAQPQH | TRBJ1-5 | TRBD1 | TRBV28
ASSSGTTYGYT | TRBJ1-2 | - | TRBV12-3/TRBV12-4
ASSAGLAGGLYEQY | TRBJ2-7 | TRBD2 | TRBV9
AWSPTGPGYEQY | TRBJ2-7 | TRBD1 | TRBV30
ASSQVMESDTQY | TRBJ2-3 | - | TRBV4-3
ASRLSRDSLQETQY | TRBJ2-5 | TRBD1 | TRBV27
ASSFSGNNEQF | TRBJ2-1 | - | TRBV12-3/TRBV12-4
ASSGRTGAEETQY | TRBJ2-5 | TRBD1 | TRBV5-1
ASRLAGPNTGELF | TRBJ2-2 | TRBD2 | TRBV27
ASSRELQETQY | TRBJ2-5 | - | TRBV6-5
ASSQDLGRGSEQF | TRBJ2-1 | - | TRBV3-1/TRBV3-2
ASSLAGRSSYEQY | TRBJ2-7 | - | TRBV7-8
ASSPGPLRGSQPQH | TRBJ1-5 | - | TRBV28
ASSGGTSGRNVQY | TRBJ2-7 | TRBD2 | TRBV7-2
ASGLAESTDTQY | TRBJ2-3 | TRBD2 | TRBV12-5
ASSFPGAEAF | TRBJ1-1 | - | TRBV27
ASSPRLAGAGPY | TRBJ2-3 | TRBD2 | TRBV9
ASSDLAGPYNEQF | TRBJ2-1 | TRBD2 | TRBV11-3
ASNQQGAGYEQY | TRBJ2-7 | TRBD1 | TRBV6-5
ASSFLGIPEQY | TRBJ2-7 | - | TRBV7-2
ASSEAVEGSSYEQY | TRBJ2-7 | - | TRBV6-1
ASSYWGLSIPQH | TRBJ1-5 | - | TRBV6-2/TRBV6-3
ASSSQRENYEQY | TRBJ2-7 | TRBD2 | TRBV7-8
SASRGPDRVGETQY | TRBJ2-5 | TRBD1 | TRBV20-1
ASSPIAGGHGQY | TRBJ2-7 | TRBD2 | TRBV14
ASSPPLRRETQY | TRBJ2-5 | - | TRBV27
ASTQNSGIEQF | TRBJ2-1 | TRBD2 | TRBV12-3/TRBV12-4
ASSANSPLH | TRBJ1-6 | - | TRBV28
ASSMGSYGYT | TRBJ1-2 | - | TRBV4-2
ASSPISPLGNEQY | TRBJ2-7 | - | TRBV25-1
ASSYSALASDNEQF | TRBJ2-1 | - | TRBV6-6